This T cell receptor beta chain comes out of a study of T cells after yellow fever vaccination. One entry per CDR3 protein results from TCRdb running MiXCR on the 5' RACE reads. The data contain fewer than 450,000 distinct CDR3 sequences, around a tenth of them singletons. This clonotype was seen only once. The CDR3 runs to 16 residues. Trimming removed 6 bases at V and 4 bases at J, with 19 bases between. The TCR was taken from a man between 18 and 35 years old who received the YFV17D yellow fever vaccine. Sequenced material: PBMCs, taken on the day of the first yellow fever vaccination. The gene calls are TRBV12-3 or TRBV12-4 and TRBJ2-1; tentatively, D is TRBD2 (5 bases). CDR3 amino acids: CASSPVARGRYNEQFF. The CDR3 nucleotides are TGTGCCAGCAGCCCGGTAGCCCGAGGGCGGTACAATGAGCAGTTCTTC.